The next 24 T cell receptor beta chains were all read from a single sample in a study of T-cell reconstitution after alpha-beta-depleted transplantation in children. These receptors lack a known antigen. TCRbeta library construction was performed incorporating unique molecular identifiers. MiXCR, applied by TCRdb to the PCR reads, yields one record per CDR3 protein. The sample lists approximately 32,000 distinct CDR3 sequences; around 7% were seen once. General study findings and limits: Several hundred expanded graft clones reportedly gave rise to the alpha-beta T cells present about two months after transplant.

Sequencing used peripheral blood, obtained 60 days after TCRalphabeta/CD19-depleted stem cell transplant. These receptors were obtained from a child under two years old who had a stem cell transplant for acute myeloid leukemia, so the T cells may come from the graft donor.

This clonotype was counted at least ten times. The V gene is TRBV12-3 or TRBV12-4, the J gene TRBJ2-1; D is unresolved. V shed 5 bases and J shed 15 bases, with 5 bases lying between them. This CDR3 has 8 residues. The CDR3 nucleotides are TGTGCCAGCAGTCTCGGGTTCTTC. This gives the protein CASSLGFF.

This clonotype showed up many times. V is TRBV7-9 and J is TRBJ1-2; D gene uncertain. CDR1 and CDR2 (germline): SEHNR, FQNEAQ (reference sequence). The CDR3 spans 11 residues. Trimming left V 4 bases short and J 3 bases short, with 3 bases between. The CDR3 is CASSSYYGYTF. CDR3 coding DNA: TGTGCCAGCAGCTCATACTATGGCTACACCTTC.

This clonotype was counted ten times or more. The V call is TRBV9, the J call TRBJ2-5; possibly TRBD1 for D (5 bases). With 8 bases removed from V and 0 bases from J, the gap between germline ends came to 17 bases. This CDR3 is 15 amino acids long. Per the germline V gene, CDR1 is SGDLS and CDR2 is YYNGEE. CDR3 bases: TGTGCCAGTGGGTCAACCCAGGGCCACCAAGAGACCCAGTACTTC. Encoded protein: CASGSTQGHQETQYF.

This clonotype was seen ten or more times. V is TRBV5-6 and J is TRBJ1-5; weak D call: TRBD1 (5 bases). The germline V gene encodes CDR1 SGHDT and CDR2 YYEEEE. Trimming removed 5 bases from V and 6 bases from J, with 9 bases in between. This CDR3 is 12 amino acids long. The CDR3 sequence is CASSFGGQPQHF. The CDR3 DNA reads as TGTGCCAGCAGTTTTGGGGGTCAGCCCCAGCATTTT. Variable domain in full (rest from reference TRBV5-6 and TRBJ1-5): DAGVTQSPTHLIKTRGQQVTLRCSPKSGHDTVSWYQQALGQGPQFIFQYYEEEERQRGNFPDRFSGHQFPNYSSELNVNALLLGDSALYLCASSFGGQPQHFGDGTRLSIL.

Points on this clonotype: A read error may explain this, as a much larger clone is one base away. The genes are TRBV28 and TRBJ2-3; possible D gene TRBD2, 5 bases. Germline V CDR1 and CDR2: MDHEN, SYDVKM. The CDR3 has 18 residues. The CDR3 loop reads CTSSFPPEGASPPDTQYF. CDR3 coding DNA: TGTACCAGCAGTTTCCCCCCAGAGGGAGCCTCTCCTCCAGATACGCAGTATTTT.

This clonotype has at least ten counts. V is TRBV28 and J is TRBJ2-3; 7 bases line up with TRBD1. The germline CDR1 and CDR2 sequences are MDHEN and SYDVKM. This CDR3 is built from 17 residues. Losses at the gene ends were 5 bases for V and 0 bases for J; bases not matched to a gene: 11. The CDR3 sequence: CASSPVPGTESTDTQYF. CDR3 nucleotide sequence: TGTGCCAGCAGTCCAGTGCCCGGGACAGAGAGCACAGATACGCAGTATTTT.

This clonotype was counted ten times or more. The chain uses TRBV4-3 and TRBJ1-1, with 7 bases matching TRBD1. V was pared by 0 bases and J by 8 bases, with 9 bases of the junction left unmatched. CDR3 length: 15 residues. Germline V lookup: CDR1 LGHNA, CDR2 YSLEER. CDR3 bases: TGCGCCAGCAGCCAAGAAGGCAGGGGGTCCTCGGAAGCTTTCTTT. This encodes CASSQEGRGSSEAFF.

The sample holds many counts of this clonotype. The chain uses TRBV4-3 and TRBJ1-2; unclear D gene. The CDR3 has 14 amino acids. Germline loops: CDR1 LGHNA, CDR2 YSLEER. Trimming took 2 bases from V and 6 from J, leaving 13 bases between them. The CDR3: CASSQWPYVDGYTF. The CDR3 DNA reads TGCGCCAGCAGCCAATGGCCCTACGTCGATGGCTACACCTTC.

The chain is built from TRBV11-2 and TRBJ2-5; TRBD2 matches 7 bases. Germline trimming cut 7 bases from V and 3 bases from J; bases unmatched to any gene: 11. This CDR3 has 15 residues. The germline V gene has CDR1 SGHAT and CDR2 FQNNGV. CDR3 bases: TGTGCCAGCACCCCGAGGGGAGGGTGGGAAGAGACCCAGTACTTC. This sequence encodes CASTPRGGWEETQYF.

Many counts were recorded for this clonotype. The rearrangement links TRBV5-6 to TRBJ2-2, with TRBD1 as a possible D gene (5 bases). Germline V lookup: CDR1 SGHDT, CDR2 YYEEEE. Trimming left V 0 bases short and J 9 bases short, with 9 bases between. CDR3 length equals 13 residues. This CDR3 reads CASSLGWGRELFF. The CDR3, as DNA: TGTGCCAGCAGCTTGGGGTGGGGCCGGGAGCTGTTTTTT.

This clonotype was seen many times. J is TRBJ2-5 and V is TRBV7-9, with a weak D call TRBD1 (5 bases). V was trimmed by 3 bases and J by 0 bases, leaving 14 bases between them. Germline V gene sequence: CDR1 SEHNR, CDR2 FQNEAQ (reference sequence). The CDR3 length is 16 residues. This CDR3 reads CASSLGPDPYQETQYF. In DNA, the CDR3 is TGTGCCAGCAGCTTGGGGCCGGATCCGTACCAAGAGACCCAGTACTTC.

In its sample, this clonotype was seen many times. The V and J genes are TRBV5-6 and TRBJ2-7, with TRBD1 identical over 8 bases. The germline V gene has CDR1 SGHDT and CDR2 YYEEEE. V lost 4 bases and J lost 5; bases outside the gene matches: 8. The CDR3 is made up of 14 amino acids. The CDR3, as DNA: TGTGCCAGCAGCCTGGAACAGGGGGTCGACGAGCAGTACTTC. Translated, it gives CASSLEQGVDEQYF.

This clonotype was found many times. V is TRBV7-9 and J is TRBJ2-7, with TRBD2 matching 7 bases. Germline V lookup: CDR1 SEHNR, CDR2 FQNEAQ (reference sequence). The junction had 12 bases not matched to a gene; V was cut back by 8 bases and J by 2 bases. The CDR3 loop spans 15 amino acids. The CDR3 coding sequence is TGTGCCAGCTCTTCTGGGAGGGCAATTCCCTACGAGCAGTACTTC. Translated, it gives CASSSGRAIPYEQYF.

This clonotype was counted at least ten times. The chain recombines TRBV6-1 with TRBJ2-1, with a weak D call TRBD1 (5 bases). Germline V lookup: CDR1 MNHNS, CDR2 SASEGT. The CDR3 runs 15 residues. Trimming pared 4 bases from V and 4 bases from J, leaving 14 bases between. CDR3 amino acids: CASSGQPPLYNEQFF. The CDR3 DNA is TGTGCCAGCAGTGGACAGCCTCCCTTATACAATGAGCAGTTCTTC.

This clonotype has at least ten counts. The chain recombines TRBV7-2 with TRBJ2-7; D not resolved. CDR1 and CDR2 from the germline V gene are SGHTA and FQGNSA. V lost 3 bases and J lost 3, with 12 bases in between. The CDR3 is 14 residues long. In DNA, the CDR3 is TGTGCCAGCAGCTTCGACGGTCCCGTCTACGAGCAGTACTTC. As protein: CASSFDGPVYEQYF.

The table lists this clonotype with many counts. This chain uses TRBV7-8 with TRBJ1-5; D uncertain. Germline-derived CDR1 and CDR2 are SGHVS and FQNEAQ. The V and J ends lost 1 base and 8 bases respectively, with 12 bases between them. The CDR3 length is 14 residues. CDR3: CASSLDPGLEPQHF. The CDR3 bases are TGTGCCAGCAGCTTAGACCCGGGGTTGGAGCCCCAGCATTTT.

This clonotype appeared many times. The chain is built from TRBV10-3 and TRBJ1-1; no reliable D call. CDR3 length equals 13 residues. Germline V CDR1 and CDR2: ENHRY, SYGVKD. Trimming pared 8 bases from V and 3 bases from J, leaving 13 bases between. This CDR3 reads CAIQAPGDTEAFF. The CDR3 coding sequence is TGTGCCATCCAGGCGCCGGGCGACACTGAAGCTTTCTTT.

In this sample, this clonotype turned up many times. The rearrangement uses TRBV4-3 and TRBJ2-1; the D gene is possibly TRBD1 (6 bases). Germline V CDR1 and CDR2: LGHNA, YSLEER. The CDR3 sequence is 14 residues long. Trimming took off 4 bases at V and 11 bases at J, with 18 bases between the two ends. Here the CDR3 reads CASSLRPEGVKQFF. For the CDR3, the DNA is TGCGCCAGCAGCCTCCGCCCCGAGGGGGTGAAGCAGTTCTTC.

This clonotype appeared many times. The rearrangement joins TRBV5-4 to TRBJ2-5; TRBD2 is a possible D gene (6 bases). In germline, CDR1 is SGHNT, CDR2 YYREEE (reference sequence). This CDR3 region has 14 residues. V lost 1 base and J lost 1, with 8 bases in between. CDR3 DNA: TGTGCCAGCAGCTTGCCTAGCGTCCAAGAGACCCAGTACTTC. Translation gives CASSLPSVQETQYF.

V usage is TRBV10-3 and J usage is TRBJ2-2; maybe TRBD1 (6 bases). Per the germline V gene, CDR1 is ENHRY and CDR2 is SYGVKD. The CDR3 runs 13 residues. The ends were cut back, 5 bases at V and 6 bases at J, with 10 bases in the middle. CDR3 sequence: CAISFGQPGELFF. The CDR3 DNA sequence: TGTGCCATCAGTTTCGGACAGCCCGGGGAGCTGTTTTTT.

This clonotype ranks as medium-sized (0.01 to 0.1%). CDR3 in DNA: TGTGCCAGCAGCCTTCCAATCGACAGGGGACGAACGGTCGGGGAGCTGTTTTTT. Translating gives CASSLPIDRGRTVGELFF. The gene calls are TRBV7-9 and TRBJ2-2, with 8 positions matching TRBD1. This CDR3 comprises 18 residues. V was clipped by 5 bases and J by 7 bases; unmatched bases: 18. CDR1 SEHNR and CDR2 FQNEAQ come from the germline V gene (reference sequence).

The sample holds many counts of this clonotype. This rearrangement joins TRBV29-1 to TRBJ2-1, with D uncertain. Trimming took off 5 bases at V and 8 bases at J, with 7 bases between the two ends. The CDR3 runs 10 residues. Germline V gene data show CDR1 as SQVTM and CDR2 as ANQGSEA. This chain's CDR3 is CSVRAYEQFF. CDR3 bases: TGCAGCGTTCGGGCTTATGAGCAGTTCTTC.

This clonotype was observed many times. The V and J genes are TRBV4-3 and TRBJ2-3; 7 nucleotides align to TRBD1. The V gene's germline CDR1 is LGHNA and CDR2 YSLEER. CDR3 length equals 15 residues. The V and J ends lost 2 bases and 5 bases, in that order; junction bases with no gene match: 7. CDR3: CASSQSWTGGDTQYF. In DNA form, the CDR3 reads TGCGCCAGCAGCCAATCGTGGACAGGAGGAGATACGCAGTATTTT.

This clonotype was recorded many times. The V and J genes are TRBV9 and TRBJ2-7; perhaps D is TRBD1 or TRBD2 (5 bases each). V shed 3 bases and J shed 7 bases, with 11 bases lying between them. This CDR3 spans 12 amino acids. CDR1 is SGDLS, CDR2 YYNGEE, per germline. The CDR3 protein is CASSDGGLEQYF. CDR3 DNA sequence: TGTGCCAGCAGCGATGGGGGATTAGAGCAGTACTTC.